This T cell receptor beta chain was identified in a study of CD8 T cells in ankylosing spondylitis. General study findings and limits: According to the report, clones linked to the disease were significantly enriched in matched synovial fluid samples taken from ankylosing spondylitis patients.

One entry per CDR3 protein results from TCRdb running MiXCR on the 5' RACE reads. In the table there are approximately 130,000 distinct CDR3 sequences, 9.3% of which are singletons. This CDR3 has 15 amino acids. V was pared by 2 bases and J by 4 bases, with 12 bases between. CDR1 is LNHDA and CDR2 is SQIVND in the germline V gene (reference sequence). Concerning this clonotype: The antigen is not known.

This chain links TRBV19 with TRBJ2-1; maybe TRBD2 (6 bases). This receptor was taken from a male donor with ankylosing spondylitis or in good health (not recorded which). Input material: blood, either unsorted or a sorted T cell fraction (not recorded which). The CDR3 DNA follows: TGTGCCAGTAGTATAACAGCGGGTATATACAATGAGCAGTTCTTC. Its translation: CASSITAGIYNEQFF.